This T cell receptor (beta chain) was retrieved from a study of T cells in Graves' hyperthyroidism and ophthalmopathy. RNA transcripts were the template for amplifying TCR beta CDR3 regions. First-round RT-PCR targeting the TCR CDR3 was performed with the HTBI primer set. Each CDR3 protein is one row after TCRdb ran MiXCR on the multiplex PCR reads. There are roughly 200,000 distinct CDR3 sequences in the sample; about 17% occur only once, and roughly 44% lies in the top ten. The study's findings and limits: The blood repertoire included most of the expanded thyroid clonotypes above 0.001.

The CDR3 contains 15 residues. Trimming pared 6 bases from V and 0 bases from J, leaving 17 bases between. Germline CDR1 and CDR2: DFQATT and SNEGSKA (reference sequence). Each diagnosis drew on symptoms, thyroxine, TRAb, thyroid ultrasound and orbital computed tomography findings. This clonotype was counted ten times or more. Its antigen is not known. The sequencing sample was made of blood. This chain connects TRBV20-1 to TRBJ1-2; weak D call: TRBD1 (5 bases). This TCR was recovered from a man between 35 and 55 years old with Graves' hyperthyroidism. The CDR3 DNA sequence: TGCAGTGCCACGACCATGGGGGGAGCTAACTATGGCTACACCTTC. Translating gives CSATTMGGANYGYTF.